The 25 T cell receptor beta chains in this list originate from one sample, sequenced in a study of blood T cell repertoires in COVID-19. Profiled with immunoSEQ multiplex PCR; TCRdb holds only in-frame clones, not every one. The sample yields approximately 210,000 clones, 70% to 90% seen once. The sequenced material came from peripheral blood. Receptors were obtained from a man younger than 35 with active or convalescent COVID-19.

This chain links TRBV19 with TRBJ1-5; D remains ambiguous. V lost 6 bases, J lost 9 bases, and 18 bases lay in between. Germline V gene sequence: CDR1 LNHDA, CDR2 SQIVND (reference sequence). This CDR3 has 14 residues. The CDR3 spells CASSKAEGPWPQHF. The CDR3 DNA reads as TGTGCCAGTAGCAAGGCGGAGGGTCCTTGGCCCCAGCATTTT.

The chain combines TRBV5-1 with TRBJ2-3; perhaps TRBD1 as D (5 bases). This CDR3 comprises 15 residues. Germline V gives CDR1 SGHRS, CDR2 YFSETQ. The V end lost 3 bases, the J end lost 0 bases, and 11 bases lay between the germline ends. CDR3 nucleotides: TGCGCCAGCAGCTGGCAGGGTCAGAGCACAGATACGCAGTATTTT. Its translation: CASSWQGQSTDTQYF.

The chain couples TRBV6-6 to TRBJ2-1; 7 bases map to TRBD2. The CDR3 is 16 residues long. J gave up 0 bases and V 5 bases, and 7 bases lay outside the gene matches. Germline assignment: CDR1 MNHNY and CDR2 SVGAGI (reference sequence). CDR3 DNA: TGTGCCAGCAGTCCCTATGGCGGGAGCTCCTACAATGAGCAGTTCTTC. Protein: CASSPYGGSSYNEQFF.

This clone was seen just once. The chain is built from TRBV6-1 and TRBJ2-7, with 7 bases lining up with TRBD2. J gave up 6 bases and V 1 base, and 0 bases lay outside the gene matches. The CDR3 contains 12 residues. The germline gives CDR1 MNHNS, CDR2 SASEGT. The CDR3 nucleotides read TGTGCCAGCAGTGAAGGCGGGGGCGAGCAGTACTTC. Protein: CASSEGGGEQYF.

V usage is TRBV5-4 and J usage is TRBJ2-4; 8 bases are shared with TRBD2. After removal of 4 bases from V and 6 bases from J, the junction contained 6 bases not matched to a gene. CDR3 length equals 14 residues. Germline V gives CDR1 SGHNT, CDR2 YYREEE (reference sequence). In nucleotides, the CDR3 is TGTGCCAGCAGCGGGGGACTAGTAGCAAACATTCAGTACTTC. Translation gives CASSGGLVANIQYF.

The rearrangement joins TRBV19 to TRBJ2-3, with D uncertain. V was clipped by 6 bases and J by 1 base, with 8 bases between them. Germline CDR1 LNHDA, CDR2 SQIVND (reference sequence). This CDR3 region has 13 residues. CDR3 DNA sequence: TGTGCCAGTAGCACCGGAGGCACAGATACGCAGTATTTT. Translation gives CASSTGGTDTQYF.

The chain joins TRBV5-1 to TRBJ1-1; possibly TRBD1 for D (6 bases). Trimming took off 0 bases at V and 1 base at J, with 16 bases between the two ends. The CDR3 loop spans 17 amino acids. Germline assignment: CDR1 SGHRS and CDR2 YFSETQ. The CDR3, as DNA: TGCGCCAGCAGCTTGGAGGGGCAGGGGTTCCGGAACACTGAAGCTTTCTTT. Its translation: CASSLEGQGFRNTEAFF.

The chain combines TRBV24-1 with TRBJ1-3; 7 positions agree with TRBD1. The CDR3 is 18 amino acids. V lost 2 bases, J lost 0 bases, and 9 bases stayed unmatched. The germline V gene has CDR1 KGHDR and CDR2 SFDVKD. For the CDR3, the DNA is TGTGCCACCAGTGATTCCTCCCGCGGACAGGTCTCTGGAAACACCATATATTTT. Amino acids: CATSDSSRGQVSGNTIYF.

On this clone itself: Other DNA sequences in this sample translate to the same CDR3. The rearrangement links TRBV11-1 to TRBJ1-6; TRBD1 aligns across 8 bases. Germline V lookup: CDR1 SGHAT, CDR2 FQDESV (reference sequence). The CDR3 runs 16 residues. V was clipped by 5 bases and J by 10 bases; unmatched bases: 13. The CDR3 DNA is TGTGCCAGCAGCAGAGGACAGGGAGCAATAGGCTCACCCCTCCACTTT. Amino acid sequence: CASSRGQGAIGSPLHF.

The CDR3 nucleotides read TGTGCCAGCTGGACAGGGGGCAGCGGATACGAGCAGTACTTC. Its protein is CASWTGGSGYEQYF. The rearrangement links TRBV6-5 to TRBJ2-7; 11 bases align to TRBD1. V gave up 8 bases and J gave up 4 bases; unmatched junction bases: 7. CDR1 and CDR2 from the germline V gene are MNHEY and SVGAGI. CDR3 length: 14 amino acids.

This chain's CDR3 is CASKGTGPNSPLHF. The DNA of the CDR3 is TGTGCCAGCAAAGGGACAGGGCCTAATTCACCCCTCCACTTT. This rearrangement joins TRBV6-4 to TRBJ1-6; the match to TRBD1 covers 9 bases. V lost 7 bases, J lost 6 bases, and 4 bases stayed unmatched. From germline, CDR1 is MRHNA and CDR2 SNTAGT. The CDR3 is 14 amino acids.

V is TRBV24-1 and J is TRBJ1-3; D uncertain. Germline CDR1 reads KGHDR; CDR2 reads SFDVKD. Deletions cut 1 base from V and 1 base from J, with 13 bases between. The CDR3 totals 17 residues. The CDR3 region has the DNA TGTGCCACCAGTGATTTTTCCCCTGTCGGGTCTGGAAACACCATATATTTT. It is translated as CATSDFSPVGSGNTIYF.

The gene calls are TRBV28 and TRBJ1-5, with D possibly matching TRBD1 (5 bases). V lost 6 bases, J lost 1 base, and 13 bases lay in between. The germline CDR1 and CDR2 sequences are MDHEN and SYDVKM. The length of the CDR3 is 15 residues. The CDR3 here is CASRTGGISNQPQHF. As DNA, the CDR3 is TGTGCCAGCAGGACCGGGGGTATCAGCAATCAGCCCCAGCATTTT.

The chain links TRBV11-2 to TRBJ2-1; TRBD2 matches 7 bases. The CDR3 sequence is 14 residues long. The germline V gene encodes CDR1 SGHAT and CDR2 FQNNGV. Germline trimming cut 4 bases from V and 5 bases from J; bases unmatched to any gene: 5. CDR3 protein: CASSSFSGHNEQFF. DNA for the CDR3: TGTGCCAGCAGCTCTTTTAGCGGGCACAATGAGCAGTTCTTC. Based on the CDR3 plus reference TRBV11-2 and TRBJ2-1, the full variable domain is EAGVAQSPRYKIIEKRQSVAFWCNPISGHATLYWYQQILGQGPKLLIQFQNNGVVDDSQLPKDRFSAERLKGVDSTLKIQPAKLEDSAVYLCASSSFSGHNEQFFGPGTRLTVL.

The V and J genes are TRBV7-9 and TRBJ1-2, with D perhaps TRBD1 (5 bases). The germline V and J ends were trimmed by 9 bases and 8 bases, with 10 bases remaining between them. Germline CDR1 is SEHNR and CDR2 is FQNEAQ (reference sequence). This CDR3 spans 10 amino acids. CDR3 amino acids: CASGAEGYTF. The CDR3 DNA reads TGTGCCAGTGGGGCGGAGGGCTACACCTTC.

The chain has TRBV4-2 and TRBJ2-7; D unresolved. V dropped 1 base and J dropped 5 bases, with 9 bases sitting between them. The CDR3 extends over 13 amino acids. CDR1 and CDR2 (germline): LGHNA, YNFKEQ. DNA for the CDR3: TGTGCCAGCAGCCAAGTTCTAGAGAACGAGCAGTACTTC. Its translation is CASSQVLENEQYF.

V usage is TRBV7-2 and J usage is TRBJ1-6; no reliable D call. V was pared by 1 base and J by 9 bases, with 13 bases between. The germline V gene has CDR1 SGHTA and CDR2 FQGNSA. The CDR3 is 15 residues long. CDR3 protein: CASSLDSNPRSPLHF. Here the CDR3 DNA reads TGTGCCAGCAGCTTAGACTCAAACCCCCGTTCACCCCTCCACTTT.

The genes are TRBV6-1 and TRBJ2-7; 10 positions match TRBD1. The V segment lost 4 bases and the J segment 4 bases; nucleotides outside the gene matches: 10. The CDR3 consists of 16 residues. Germline V gene data show CDR1 as MNHNS and CDR2 as SASEGT. This CDR3 reads CASSGPTDRGPYEQYF. The CDR3 DNA sequence: TGTGCCAGCAGTGGCCCTACCGACAGGGGGCCATACGAGCAGTACTTC.

This clone showed up just once. The rearrangement uses TRBV6-6 and TRBJ2-6, with 8 bases lining up with TRBD1. Germline V lookup: CDR1 MNHNY, CDR2 SVGAGI (reference sequence). The CDR3 runs to 19 residues. The trim removed 5 bases at V and 0 bases at J, leaving 12 bases unmatched. The CDR3 region is CASSPQVTGAISGANVLTF. CDR3 nucleotide sequence: TGTGCCAGCAGTCCCCAGGTGACAGGGGCTATCTCTGGGGCCAACGTCCTGACTTTC.

The gene calls are TRBV4-3 and TRBJ1-5; TRBD1 is a possible D gene (5 bases). With 2 bases removed from V and 2 bases from J, the gap between germline ends came to 10 bases. From germline, CDR1 is LGHNA and CDR2 YSLEER. The CDR3 is 15 amino acids. This CDR3 is CASSQSKGGNQPQHF. The DNA of the CDR3 is TGCGCCAGCAGCCAAAGCAAAGGGGGCAATCAGCCCCAGCATTTT.

This clone was observed a single time. The chain carries TRBV5-1 and TRBJ2-2; 11 positions agree with TRBD2. Trimming took 7 bases from V and 5 from J; bases not matched to a gene: 7. Germline lookup yields CDR1 SGHRS and CDR2 YFSETQ. The CDR3 contains 15 residues. CDR3 DNA: TGCGCCAGCGGCGCAACTAGCGGGGGAACCGGGGAGCTGTTTTTT. As protein: CASGATSGGTGELFF.

This clone was seen more than once but under ten times. This CDR3 is also generated by other DNA sequences in the sample. This chain connects TRBV27 to TRBJ1-1, with TRBD1 matching 7 bases. Germline-derived CDR1 and CDR2 are MNHEY and SMNVEV (reference sequence). The junction had 2 bases not matched to a gene; V was cut back by 5 bases and J by 5 bases. The CDR3 extends over 12 amino acids. CDR3 loop: CASSTGETEAFF. CDR3 sequence (DNA): TGTGCCAGCAGTACAGGGGAAACTGAAGCTTTCTTT.

The chain is built from TRBV5-1 and TRBJ2-7, with 9 bases lining up with TRBD2. The CDR3 covers 15 residues. Germline V gene data show CDR1 as SGHRS and CDR2 as YFSETQ. The junction had 11 bases not matched to a gene; V was cut back by 4 bases and J by 6 bases. The CDR3 DNA reads TGCGCCAGCAGCCCATTAGCGGGAGACCAGGGCGAGCAGTACTTC. The encoded protein is CASSPLAGDQGEQYF.

The genes are TRBV4-2 and TRBJ1-4; TRBD1 aligns across 7 bases. Germline CDR1 and CDR2: LGHNA and YNFKEQ. After removal of 4 bases from V and 0 bases from J, the junction contained 8 bases not matched to a gene. The CDR3 extends over 17 amino acids. CDR3 in DNA: TGTGCCAGCAGCCGGGGCGACAGGGCAGCAACTAATGAAAAACTGTTTTTT. Its protein is CASSRGDRAATNEKLFF.

The V call is TRBV5-1, the J call TRBJ2-1, with 8 bases identical to TRBD2. Trimming removed 7 bases from V and 9 bases from J; junction bases left unmatched: 3. Germline V gene sequence: CDR1 SGHRS, CDR2 YFSETQ. The CDR3 runs to 11 residues. CDR3 loop: CASFAGGEQFF. DNA of the CDR3: TGCGCCAGCTTCGCGGGGGGTGAGCAGTTCTTC.